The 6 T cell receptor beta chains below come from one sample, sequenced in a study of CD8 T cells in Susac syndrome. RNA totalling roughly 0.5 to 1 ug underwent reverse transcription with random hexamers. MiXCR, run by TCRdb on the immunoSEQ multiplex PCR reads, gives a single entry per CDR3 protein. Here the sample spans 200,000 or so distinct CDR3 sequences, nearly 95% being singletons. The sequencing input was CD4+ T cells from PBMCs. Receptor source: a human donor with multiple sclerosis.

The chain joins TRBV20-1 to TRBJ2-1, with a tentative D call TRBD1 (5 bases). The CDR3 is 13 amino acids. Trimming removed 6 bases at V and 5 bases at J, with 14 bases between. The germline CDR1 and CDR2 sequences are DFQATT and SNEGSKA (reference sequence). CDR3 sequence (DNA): TGCAGTGCACCCGAAGGGGTCCACAATGAGCAGTTCTTC. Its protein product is CSAPEGVHNEQFF.

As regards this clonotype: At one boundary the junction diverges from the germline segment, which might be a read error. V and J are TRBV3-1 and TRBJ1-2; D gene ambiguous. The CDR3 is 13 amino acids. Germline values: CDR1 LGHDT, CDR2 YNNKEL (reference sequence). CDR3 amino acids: CASSQVLESKPLF. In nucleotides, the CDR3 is TGTGCCAGCAGCCAAGTCCTGGAATCCAAGCCCCTCTTC.

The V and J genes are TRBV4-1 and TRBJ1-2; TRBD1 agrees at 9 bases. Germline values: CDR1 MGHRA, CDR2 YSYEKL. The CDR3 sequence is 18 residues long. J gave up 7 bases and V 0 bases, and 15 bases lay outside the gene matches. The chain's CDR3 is CASSQEFMGQGGHGGYTF. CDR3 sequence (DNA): TGCGCCAGCAGCCAAGAGTTCATGGGACAGGGTGGTCATGGTGGCTACACCTTC.

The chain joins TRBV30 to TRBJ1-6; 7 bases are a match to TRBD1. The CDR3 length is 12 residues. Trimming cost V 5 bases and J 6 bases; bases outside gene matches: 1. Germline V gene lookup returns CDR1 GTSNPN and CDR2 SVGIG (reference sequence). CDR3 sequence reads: CAWDRVNSPLHF. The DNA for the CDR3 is TGTGCCTGGGACAGGGTTAATTCACCCCTCCACTTT.

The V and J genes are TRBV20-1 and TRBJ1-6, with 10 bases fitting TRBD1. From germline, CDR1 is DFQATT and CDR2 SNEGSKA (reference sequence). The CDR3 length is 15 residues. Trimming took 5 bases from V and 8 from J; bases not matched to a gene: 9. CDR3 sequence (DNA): TGCAGTGCTGAGATAGATGGGACAGGGGATTCACCCCTCCACTTT. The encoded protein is CSAEIDGTGDSPLHF.

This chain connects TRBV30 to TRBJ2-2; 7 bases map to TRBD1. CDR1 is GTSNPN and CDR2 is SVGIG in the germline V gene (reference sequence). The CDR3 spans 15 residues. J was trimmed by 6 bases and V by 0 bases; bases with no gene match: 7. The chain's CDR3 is CAWSVQGQFSGELFF. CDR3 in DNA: TGTGCCTGGAGTGTACAGGGACAGTTTTCCGGGGAGCTGTTTTTT.